What follows is one TCR beta chain and its context. Antigen: not known. This CDR3 is 17 amino acids long. Per germline, CDR1 MNHEY and CDR2 SVGEGT. Between the trimmed V and J ends, which lost 0 bases and 5 bases, there was a span of 19 bases. The data stem from a study of blood T cells in healthy people across ages. For the second PCR, which ran for roughly 7 to 11 cycles, a sample-barcoded 5' primer and a J-beta primer mix were used. TCRdb called the 5' RACE reads again in MiXCR, with one record for every CDR3 protein. Among more than 750,000 distinct CDR3 sequences listed, about 28% were seen once. Study-level findings and limits: Higher naive T cell percentage went strongly together with higher TCR beta diversity.

These data also featured in a second study, about T cells of mothers and their children.

The sequenced material came from blood. The chain joins TRBV6-2 or TRBV6-3 to TRBJ1-1; TRBD1 is a possible D gene (6 bases). This receptor was identified in a woman aged 40 to 49 in good health. CDR3 region: CASSYSIIRDKTTEAFF. CDR3 nucleotides: TGTGCCAGCAGTTACTCGATTATTAGGGACAAGACGACTGAAGCTTTCTTT.